The 21 T cell receptor beta chains given below trace back to one sample, sequenced in a study of graft-versus-host responses after intestinal transplantation. Once graft tissue had been processed, intraepithelial and lamina propria lymphocytes were released. The table came from immunoSEQ multiplex PCR; TCRdb's copy has only in-frame clones and leaves some out. The sample shows some 40,000 clones, 87% of them seen only once. Sequencing was performed on ileum tissue, taken about 200 days after intestinal transplant. The receptors derive from a human patient who received an intestinal transplant, so some T cells may come from the graft donor.

The CDR3 is CSAGTGMVQETQYF. The CDR3, as DNA: TGCAGCGCCGGGACAGGGATGGTCCAAGAGACCCAGTACTTC. The chain has TRBV29-1 and TRBJ2-5; 9 bases line up with TRBD1. The germline CDR1 and CDR2 sequences are SQVTM and ANQGSEA. J gave up 1 base and V 7 bases, and 7 bases lay outside the gene matches. The CDR3 has 14 amino acids.

The chain recombines TRBV27 with TRBJ1-2; D possibly corresponds to TRBD1 (6 bases). Trimming took 7 bases from V and 0 from J, leaving 15 bases between them. The CDR3 loop spans 15 amino acids. Germline V gene sequence: CDR1 MNHEY, CDR2 SMNVEV (reference sequence). Written as DNA, the CDR3 is TGTGCCAGCACTACAGGGAAAGGAGCTAACTATGGCTACACCTTC. This gives the protein CASTTGKGANYGYTF.

The chain carries TRBV5-1 and TRBJ2-1; D call uncertain. Germline CDR1 and CDR2: SGHRS and YFSETQ. This CDR3 comprises 14 residues. V lost 0 bases and J lost 3, with 7 bases in between. The CDR3 loop is CASSLAASYNEQFF. The CDR3 nucleotides read TGCGCCAGCAGCTTGGCGGCGAGCTACAATGAGCAGTTCTTC. Complete variable domain (other parts from reference TRBV5-1 and TRBJ2-1): KAGVTQTPRYLIKTRGQQVTLSCSPISGHRSVSWYQQTPGQGLQFLFEYFSETQRNKGNFPGRFSGRQFSNSRSEMNVSTLELGDSALYLCASSLAASYNEQFFGPGTRLTVL.

This clone came up once. This chain joins TRBV27 and TRBJ2-5; D call uncertain. The J call may be mistaken, given a closer DNA end match to TRBJ2-7. From germline, CDR1 is MNHEY and CDR2 SMNVEV (reference sequence). This CDR3 has 15 amino acids. CDR3 nucleotides: TGTGCCAGCAGTTTCGCCCCGGCAAGGTCCTACGAGCAGTACTTC. Protein sequence: CASSFAPARSYEQYF.

In DNA form, the CDR3 reads TGCGCCAGCAGCCCGGGACTAGCGGGAGTCTTCCGCATAGATACGCAGTATTTT. Translating gives CASSPGLAGVFRIDTQYF. This sequence joins TRBV5-1 and TRBJ2-3; 14 bases match TRBD2. The CDR3 has 18 amino acids. Trimming at V came to 4 bases and at J to 5 bases, leaving 12 bases not matched to a gene. In germline, CDR1 is SGHRS, CDR2 YFSETQ.

This clone occurred once. The chain has TRBV21-1 and TRBJ1-5. TRBV21-1 has pseudogene status. The CDR3 covers 17 residues. CDR3 DNA: TGTGCCAGCAGCAAAGCTCCGGGGGGGTCCGGTAATCAGCCCCAGCATTTT. Translating gives CASSKAPGGSGNQPQHF.

This chain links TRBV7-9 with TRBJ2-5; TRBD1 might be the D (5 bases). Trimming cost V 1 base and J 5 bases, with 11 bases left between them. The CDR3 is 14 residues long. Germline CDR1 is SEHNR and CDR2 is FQNEAQ (reference sequence). The DNA for the CDR3 is TGTGCCAGCAGCTTAGAGGCCAGGGTTGAGACCCAGTACTTC. This encodes CASSLEARVETQYF.

The CDR3 here is CAISETGGGYNEQFF. In DNA, the CDR3 is TGTGCCATCAGCGAGACAGGGGGTGGTTACAATGAGCAGTTCTTC. This rearrangement joins TRBV10-3 to TRBJ2-1; TRBD1 agrees at 9 bases. Germline CDR1 is ENHRY and CDR2 is SYGVKD. Trimming took 6 bases from V and 4 from J; bases not matched to a gene: 7. The CDR3 contains 15 residues.

The V call is TRBV28, the J call TRBJ2-6; D is unresolved. Germline V gene sequence: CDR1 MDHEN, CDR2 SYDVKM. This CDR3 spans 19 amino acids. V gave up 6 bases and J gave up 0 bases, with 21 bases separating them. The CDR3 DNA follows: TGTGCCAGCAGCCAACCGCGTGGGCATCAGCGCTCTGGGGCCAACGTCCTGACTTTC. It yields the protein CASSQPRGHQRSGANVLTF.

The table lists this clone with a few counts. The genes are TRBV7-8 and TRBJ2-7; 11 bases align to TRBD1. CDR1 SGHVS and CDR2 FQNEAQ come from the germline V gene. There are 17 residues in the CDR3. V gave up 1 base and J gave up 0 bases; unmatched junction bases: 5. DNA for the CDR3: TGTGCCAGCAGCTTAGGGACAGGGGGCCTTAGCTCCTACGAGCAGTACTTC. This translates into CASSLGTGGLSSYEQYF.

V usage is TRBV7-2 and J usage is TRBJ1-2; the D is unclear. The CDR3 length is 12 residues. Trimming pared 5 bases from V and 8 bases from J, leaving 12 bases between. Germline V gene sequence: CDR1 SGHTA, CDR2 FQGNSA. CDR3 coding DNA: TGTGCCAGCAGCCACAGATTTGGGGGCTACACCTTC. It translates to CASSHRFGGYTF.

The rearrangement links TRBV7-9 to TRBJ1-3; 7 bases align to TRBD1. Germline V gene data show CDR1 as SEHNR and CDR2 as FQNEAQ (reference sequence). CDR3 length: 15 residues. V lost 1 base to trimming and J lost 3 bases; unmatched junction nucleotides: 3. DNA of the CDR3: TGTGCCAGCAGCTTAGGAAGGGGGCTTGGAAACACCATATATTTT. Its protein product is CASSLGRGLGNTIYF.

This chain joins TRBV5-8 and TRBJ2-2; 7 bases fit TRBD1. Germline-derived CDR1 and CDR2 are SGHTS and YDEGEE. The CDR3 extends over 18 amino acids. V lost 1 base to trimming and J lost 1 base; unmatched junction nucleotides: 10. CDR3 sequence: CASSLQTGPSLNTGELFF. The CDR3 DNA follows: TGTGCCAGCAGCTTGCAGACAGGGCCCTCGCTGAACACCGGGGAGCTGTTTTTT.

This chain uses TRBV19 with TRBJ1-2; D is ambiguous. The CDR3 runs to 13 residues. The V end was cut by 4 bases, the J end by 5 bases, with 11 bases between. Germline V gene data show CDR1 as LNHDA and CDR2 as SQIVND (reference sequence). The CDR3 loop reads CASSTASWYGYTF. The CDR3 DNA reads as TGTGCCAGTAGTACCGCCTCGTGGTATGGCTACACCTTC.

The chain couples TRBV4-2 to TRBJ2-1, with 8 bases that match TRBD1. V lost 1 base and J lost 8; bases outside the gene matches: 10. Germline-derived CDR1 and CDR2 are LGHNA and YNFKEQ. CDR3 length: 16 residues. Written as DNA, the CDR3 is TGTGCCAGCAGCCAAGGGGGTCAGGGGGCACTGGATGAGCAGTTCTTC. Residues: CASSQGGQGALDEQFF.

The rearrangement links TRBV4-1 to TRBJ2-7; 10 bases are shared with TRBD2. The CDR3 has 18 residues. V trimming: 1 base; J trimming: 3 bases; junction bases outside the gene matches: 12. CDR1 MGHRA and CDR2 YSYEKL come from the germline V gene. The DNA for the CDR3 is TGCGCCAGCAGCCAAGGTCCTCGACTAGCGGGTAAGAACTACGAGCAGTACTTC. This sequence encodes CASSQGPRLAGKNYEQYF.

This chain joins TRBV11-2 and TRBJ2-5, with unresolved D. The V gene lost 1 base and the J gene lost 5 bases, with 20 bases spanning the gap. Germline CDR1 reads SGHAT; CDR2 reads FQNNGV. The CDR3 is made up of 17 amino acids. The CDR3 DNA reads as TGTGCCAGCAGCTTAGTTTTCGGGTTAAGGGATTCGGAGACCCAGTACTTC. This translates into CASSLVFGLRDSETQYF. Full variable domain (remainder filled in from reference TRBV11-2 and TRBJ2-5): EAGVAQSPRYKIIEKRQSVAFWCNPISGHATLYWYQQILGQGPKLLIQFQNNGVVDDSQLPKDRFSAERLKGVDSTLKIQPAKLEDSAVYLCASSLVFGLRDSETQYFGPGTRLLVL.

V usage is TRBV6-5 and J usage is TRBJ1-2; D unclear. The CDR3 covers 13 residues. V was cut by 6 bases and J by 4 bases, with 12 bases left in between. Germline V CDR1 and CDR2: MNHEY, SVGAGI. The DNA for the CDR3 is TGTGCCAGCAGCAACAGCCTTGGCTATGGCTACACCTTC. The encoded protein is CASSNSLGYGYTF.

This chain links TRBV5-6 with TRBJ2-5; TRBD1 aligns across 8 bases. Germline CDR1 reads SGHDT; CDR2 reads YYEEEE. The J segment lost 3 bases and the V segment lost 4 bases, leaving 5 bases of the junction unmatched. The length of the CDR3 is 14 residues. This chain's CDR3 is CASSGNRGKETQYF. In DNA form, the CDR3 reads TGTGCCAGCAGCGGAAACAGGGGGAAAGAGACCCAGTACTTC. The variable domain in full, completed from reference TRBV5-6 and TRBJ2-5, reads DAGVTQSPTHLIKTRGQQVTLRCSPKSGHDTVSWYQQALGQGPQFIFQYYEEEERQRGNFPDRFSGHQFPNYSSELNVNALLLGDSALYLCASSGNRGKETQYFGPGTRLLVL.

The chain has TRBV6-5 and TRBJ2-4, with TRBD2 matching over 7 bases. V trimming: 4 bases; J trimming: 8 bases; junction bases outside the gene matches: 8. Germline CDR1 MNHEY, CDR2 SVGAGI. The CDR3 runs to 14 residues. This CDR3 is CASSLGLSGDIQYF. For the CDR3, the DNA is TGTGCCAGCAGTTTGGGTCTCAGCGGGGACATTCAGTACTTC.

The chain has TRBV19 and TRBJ1-1, with D tentatively TRBD1 (6 bases). The germline V gene encodes CDR1 LNHDA and CDR2 SQIVND (reference sequence). CDR3 length: 14 residues. Trimming took off 7 bases at V and 5 bases at J, with 17 bases between the two ends. DNA for the CDR3: TGTGCCAGTAAGGGGGACACCCCGGGAACTGAAGCTTTCTTT. This sequence encodes CASKGDTPGTEAFF. Full variable domain (rest looked up from reference TRBV19 and TRBJ1-1): DGGITQSPKYLFRKEGQNVTLSCEQNLNHDAMYWYRQDPGQGLRLIYYSQIVNDFQKGDIAEGYSVSREKKESFPLTVTSAQKNPTAFYLCASKGDTPGTEAFFGQGTRLTVV.